These T cell receptor beta chains were read from a single sample in a study of glioma-infiltrating T cells after dendritic cell vaccination. Here immunoSEQ multiplex PCR was the method, and the copy in TCRdb shows in-frame clones only, minus some. The sample has around 21,000 clones; roughly 78% are singletons. The sequencing here drew on blood, taken before dendritic cell vaccination. These receptor sequences come from a human donor with glioblastoma. Each CDR3 is given with its conserved first and last residue.

TRBV7-3 CASSYSGRGDTQYF
TRBV30 CAWSPLAGELFF
TRBV4-3 CASSHLAGGTSYEQYF
TRBV5-1 CASSLAPLAGGEGEQYF
TRBV6-5 CASRGTGAYEQYF
TRBV5-1 CASSPSGSHNEQFF
TRBV19 CASSIDPLGTGYYQPQHF
TRBV6-5 CASSYSLAGGIYEQYF
TRBV7-2 CASSISRTGNGYTF
TRBV7-9 CASSQETAFYGYTF
TRBV28 CASSFPSPEQFF
TRBV5-1 CASSSGQGIWEQFF
TRBV30 CAWSGSGENIQYF
TRBV7-6 CASSLGQGTGEQYF
TRBV7-2 CASSPRFGNTIYF
TRBV9 CASSPGLAGTGELFF
TRBV5-1 CASSRELAGATNEQFF
TRBV13 CASASSGYNEQFF
TRBV19 CASNPRQGRGNEQFF
TRBV2 CASSEIGSAQETQYF
TRBV9 CASSARAGPQETQYF
TRBV19 CASTVQGPLVMSNQPQHF
TRBV11-2 CASSLAGLFSYEQYF
TRBV4-3 CASSQQAGVTREQYF
TRBV28 CASSLAGAETQYF
TRBV6-6 CASDRSSNQPQHF
TRBV27 CASRPRDRANYGYTF
TRBV23-1 CASSQPLGGPASGANVLTF
TRBV5-1 CASSSEPGSYNEQFF
TRBV7-2 CASSRDSSSGNTIYF
TRBV9 CASSPSSGRAVETQYF
TRBV9 CASSVRDSPYEQYF
TRBV6-6 CASSGLGLAGRSEQFF
TRBV9 CASSVLPRRETCNGETQYF
TRBV27 CASSFAGLSSYEQYF
TRBV9 CASSLIAAPYNEQFF
TRBV10-3 CAISDIETQYF
TRBV11-2 CASSGQGGTEAFF
TRBV4-3 CASSQVRGLKQFF
TRBV25-1 CASSEVGQGEPEAFF
TRBV5-1 CASSPNRGRGEKLFF
TRBV7-6 CASSAGGREYEQYF
TRBV14 CASSRYTVAGELFF
TRBV29-1 CSVVDRAETQYF
TRBV19 CASSFLGTPREQYF
TRBV9 CASSVSSGGLNTEAFF
TRBV6-5 CASSYSQGRETQYF
TRBV7-2 CASSQGSGRPRYNEQFF
TRBV9 CASSFPGNEQYF
TRBV28 CASSSLAGEVEQFF
TRBV2 CASRTRQSIGEKLFF
TRBV28 CASSAPGLEKDTQYF
TRBV29-1 CSVERVGTGGYETQYF
TRBV5-5 CASSAGGYEQYF
TRBV27 CASSHRGSYEQYF
TRBV7-9 CASSREGHQETQYF
TRBV4-3 CASSQDRRGPDTQYF
TRBV19 CASRTGNYGYTF
TRBV25-1 CARVTASTDTQYF
TRBV9 CASSLGRDSYEQYF